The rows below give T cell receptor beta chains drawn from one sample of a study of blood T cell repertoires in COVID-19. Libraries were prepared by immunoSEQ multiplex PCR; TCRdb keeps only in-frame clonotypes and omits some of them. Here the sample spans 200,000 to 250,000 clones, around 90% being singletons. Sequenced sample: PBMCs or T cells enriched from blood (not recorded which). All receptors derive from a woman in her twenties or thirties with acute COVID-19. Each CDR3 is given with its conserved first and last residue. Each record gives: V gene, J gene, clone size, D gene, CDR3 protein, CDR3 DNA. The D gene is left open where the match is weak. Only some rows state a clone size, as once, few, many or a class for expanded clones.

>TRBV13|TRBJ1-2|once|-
CASSLGTQGSYGYTF
TGTGCCAGCAGCTTAGGAACCCAGGGATCCTATGGCTACACCTTC
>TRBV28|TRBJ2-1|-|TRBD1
CASSLETGAYNEQFF
TGTGCCAGCAGTTTGGAAACAGGGGCTTACAATGAGCAGTTCTTC
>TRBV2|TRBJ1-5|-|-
CASHPSAGQPQHF
TGTGCCAGCCACCCAAGTGCAGGTCAGCCCCAGCATTTT
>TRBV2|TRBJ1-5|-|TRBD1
CASRPTGGGDQPQHF
TGTGCCAGCAGGCCAACAGGGGGCGGCGATCAGCCCCAGCATTTT
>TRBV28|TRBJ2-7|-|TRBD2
CASITGLAGAEQYF
TGTGCCAGCATCACCGGACTAGCGGGAGCCGAGCAGTACTTC
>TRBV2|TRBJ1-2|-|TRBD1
CASSAGQLNYGYTF
TGTGCCAGCAGTGCGGGACAGCTAAACTATGGCTACACCTTC
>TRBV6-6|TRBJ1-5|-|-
CASSNDKVVNQPQHF
TGTGCCAGCAGCAACGACAAGGTGGTAAATCAGCCCCAGCATTTT
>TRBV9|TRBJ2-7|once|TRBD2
CASSGGASGSYEQYF
TGTGCCAGCAGCGGAGGGGCTAGCGGGAGTTACGAGCAGTACTTC
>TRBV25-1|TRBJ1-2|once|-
CASRSDGGSYGYTF
TGTGCCAGCAGATCCGATGGAGGGAGCTATGGCTACACCTTC
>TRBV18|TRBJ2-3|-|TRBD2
CASSPRRQREGTDTQYF
TGTGCCAGCTCACCACGTAGGCAGCGGGAGGGGACAGATACGCAGTATTTT
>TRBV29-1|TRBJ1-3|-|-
CSVERTESGNTIYF
TGCAGCGTTGAGAGGACAGAATCTGGAAACACCATATATTTT
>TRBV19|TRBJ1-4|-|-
CASRGKRGVHRANEKLFF
TGTGCCAGCAGGGGAAAAAGAGGGGTCCACCGTGCTAATGAAAAACTGTTTTTT
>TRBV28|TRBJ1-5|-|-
CATRVVLSENQPQHF
TGTGCCACCCGGGTGGTTTTGTCGGAGAATCAGCCCCAGCATTTT
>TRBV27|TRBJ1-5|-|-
CASSMGGWSQPQHF
TGTGCCAGCAGTATGGGGGGATGGAGTCAGCCCCAGCATTTT
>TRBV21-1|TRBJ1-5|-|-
CASSKSRLEDRGYSNQPQHF
TGTGCCAGCAGCAAAAGTCGACTGGAGGACAGGGGTTATAGCAATCAGCCCCAGCATTTT
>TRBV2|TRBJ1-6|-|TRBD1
CASKEGQGTSPLHF
TGTGCCAGCAAGGAGGGACAGGGGACTTCACCCCTCCACTTT
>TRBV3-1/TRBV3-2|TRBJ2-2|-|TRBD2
CASSQGFGLAGVSGELFF
TGTGCCAGCAGCCAAGGTTTCGGCCTAGCGGGAGTAAGCGGGGAGCTGTTTTTT
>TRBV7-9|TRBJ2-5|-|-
CASSLDRWPQYF
TGTGCCAGCAGCTTAGATCGCTGGCCCCAGTACTTC
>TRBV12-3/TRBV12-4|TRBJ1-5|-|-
CASGTGGNQPQHF
TGTGCCAGCGGAACAGGCGGCAATCAGCCCCAGCATTTT
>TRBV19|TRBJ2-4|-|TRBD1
CASSIDGQDPNIQYF
TGTGCCAGTAGTATAGATGGACAGGACCCAAACATTCAGTACTTC
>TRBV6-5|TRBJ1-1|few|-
CASCYGVREAFF
TGTGCCAGCTGCTACGGGGTTCGGGAAGCTTTCTTT
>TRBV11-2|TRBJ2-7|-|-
CASTPGVVAATYEQYF
TGTGCCAGCACCCCGGGGGTCGTAGCGGCAACCTACGAGCAGTACTTC
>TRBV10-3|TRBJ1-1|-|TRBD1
CAISEFTRVTGRMNTEAFF
TGTGCCATCAGTGAGTTTACCCGAGTGACAGGGCGGATGAACACTGAAGCTTTCTTT
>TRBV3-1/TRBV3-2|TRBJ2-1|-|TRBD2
CASSQVWASGGSNNEQFF
TGTGCCAGCAGCCAAGTTTGGGCTAGCGGGGGGTCAAACAATGAGCAGTTCTTC